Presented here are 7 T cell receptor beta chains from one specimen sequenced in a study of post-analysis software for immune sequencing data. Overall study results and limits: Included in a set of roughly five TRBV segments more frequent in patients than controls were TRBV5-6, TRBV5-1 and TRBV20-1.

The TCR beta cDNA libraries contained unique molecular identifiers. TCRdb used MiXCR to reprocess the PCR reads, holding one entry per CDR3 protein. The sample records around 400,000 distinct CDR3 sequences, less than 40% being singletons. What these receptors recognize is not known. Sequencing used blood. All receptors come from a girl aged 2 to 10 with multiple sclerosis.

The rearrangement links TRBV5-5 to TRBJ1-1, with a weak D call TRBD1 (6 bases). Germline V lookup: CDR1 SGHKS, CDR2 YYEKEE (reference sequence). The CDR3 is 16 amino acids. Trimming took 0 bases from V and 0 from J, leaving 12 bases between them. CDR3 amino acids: CASSLAGAPVNTEAFF. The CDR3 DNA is TGTGCCAGCAGCTTGGCGGGGGCTCCGGTGAACACTGAAGCTTTCTTT. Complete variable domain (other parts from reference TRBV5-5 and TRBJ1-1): DAGVTQSPTHLIKTRGQQVTLRCSPISGHKSVSWYQQVLGQGPQFIFQYYEKEERGRGNFPDRFSARQFPNYSSELNVNALLLGDSALYLCASSLAGAPVNTEAFFGQGTRLTVV.

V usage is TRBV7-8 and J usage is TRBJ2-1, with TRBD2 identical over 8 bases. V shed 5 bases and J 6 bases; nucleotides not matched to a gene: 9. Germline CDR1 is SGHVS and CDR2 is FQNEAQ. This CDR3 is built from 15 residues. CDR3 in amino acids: CASSPRTSSSNEQFF. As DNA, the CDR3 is TGTGCCAGCAGCCCACGGACTAGCAGTAGCAATGAGCAGTTCTTC.

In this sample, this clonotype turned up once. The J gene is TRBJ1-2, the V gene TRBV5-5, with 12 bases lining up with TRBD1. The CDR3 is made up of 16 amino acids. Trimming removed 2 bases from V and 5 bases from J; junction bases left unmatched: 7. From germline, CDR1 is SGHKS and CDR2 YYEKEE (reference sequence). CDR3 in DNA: TGTGCCAGCAGCTTATCCGGGACAGGGGGCGATTATGGCTACACCTTC. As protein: CASSLSGTGGDYGYTF.

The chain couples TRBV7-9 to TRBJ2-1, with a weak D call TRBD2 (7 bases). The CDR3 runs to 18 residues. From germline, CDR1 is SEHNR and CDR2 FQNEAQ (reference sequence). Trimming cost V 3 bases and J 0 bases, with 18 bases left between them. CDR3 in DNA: TGTGCCAGCAGCTTTCTTGGGGGGGGGCCCCTCTCCTACAATGAGCAGTTCTTC. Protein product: CASSFLGGGPLSYNEQFF.

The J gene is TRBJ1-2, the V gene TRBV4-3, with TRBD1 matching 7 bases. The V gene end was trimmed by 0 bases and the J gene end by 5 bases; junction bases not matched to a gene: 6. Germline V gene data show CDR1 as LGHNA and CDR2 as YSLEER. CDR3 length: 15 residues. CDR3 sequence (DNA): TGCGCCAGCAGCCAAGAATTAAGGGGGCGGTATGGCTACACCTTC. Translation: CASSQELRGRYGYTF.

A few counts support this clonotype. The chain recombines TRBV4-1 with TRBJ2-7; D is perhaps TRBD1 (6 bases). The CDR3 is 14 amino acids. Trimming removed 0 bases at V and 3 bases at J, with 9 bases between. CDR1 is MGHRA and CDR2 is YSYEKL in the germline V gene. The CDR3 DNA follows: TGCGCCAGCAGCCAAGAGTACAGGGACTACGAGCAGTACTTC. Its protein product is CASSQEYRDYEQYF.

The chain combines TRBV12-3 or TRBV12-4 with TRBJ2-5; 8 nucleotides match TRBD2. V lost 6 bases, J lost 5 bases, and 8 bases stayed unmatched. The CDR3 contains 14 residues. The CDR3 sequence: CASRYREGLETQYF. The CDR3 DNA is TGTGCCAGCAGATATCGGGAGGGACTGGAGACCCAGTACTTC.